This record looks at one T cell receptor beta chain sequence and its context. Its antigen is still unknown. This sample is part of a study of shared clonotypes between healthy human individuals. Study findings and constraints: Although depth was large, rarefaction showed that sequencing of the sorted subsets was incomplete.

Original handling: ImmunoSEQ junction-only sequences lacked quality scores, so their filtering differed. The repertoire was sequenced with immunoSEQ multiplex PCR; TCRdb's copy has only in-frame clones and lacks some. V, J and clone size derive from that table, while D and trimming were established from the DNA sequence. The data show around 2.5 million clones, with over 85% seen just once and 0.36% held by the top ten. Sequenced material: naive CD4+ T cells from PBMCs. Subset reported: CD45RA+ positively selected. The receptor's source is a man aged 18 to 29 in good health. Some clones in this sample may be carry-over from other donors' samples.

The CDR3 DNA follows: TGTGCCAGCAGTTACCCTCTTCGGGGGCGAATCGAGCAGTACTTC. Protein product: CASSYPLRGRIEQYF. The rearrangement links TRBV6-5 to TRBJ2-7; possibly TRBD1 or TRBD2 for D (6 bases each). Trimming shortened V by 2 bases and J by 6 bases, and 17 bases separated the two germline ends. The CDR3 contains 15 residues. Germline values: CDR1 MNHEY, CDR2 SVGAGI.